This is a list of T cell receptor beta chains from one sample in a study of T cell responses to AZD1222 COVID-19 vaccine. Produced via immunoSEQ multiplex PCR; TCRdb's table is partial and in-frame only. The sample contains about 170,000 clones, 92% of which appear only once. This specimen was peripheral blood, taken on day 0 of AZD1222 vaccination. These receptors originate from an adult in good health. The CDR3 runs from the conserved cysteine through the conserved F or W. The order of the fields is J gene, clone size, D gene, V gene, CDR3 protein, CDR3 DNA. D genes are given only for firm matches. The size entry is marked missing in some rows and otherwise reads once, few, many or a size class.

J gene: TRBJ1-3; clone size: .; D gene: TRBD1; V gene: TRBV2; CDR3 protein: CASRRGQGNTIYF; CDR3 DNA: TGTGCCAGCAGGAGGGGGCAAGGAAACACCATATATTTT
J gene: TRBJ2-3; clone size: .; D gene: .; V gene: TRBV19; CDR3 protein: CASSIGSGVGTDTQYF; CDR3 DNA: TGTGCCAGTAGTATTGGTTCAGGGGTTGGCACAGATACGCAGTATTTT
J gene: TRBJ2-7; clone size: .; D gene: .; V gene: TRBV30; CDR3 protein: CAWSKGLIEQYF; CDR3 DNA: TGTGCCTGGAGTAAGGGTCTGATAGAGCAGTACTTC
J gene: TRBJ2-5; clone size: .; D gene: TRBD2; V gene: TRBV7-2; CDR3 protein: CASSIREGPETQYF; CDR3 DNA: TGTGCCAGCAGTATAAGGGAGGGGCCAGAGACCCAGTACTTC
J gene: TRBJ2-1; clone size: .; D gene: .; V gene: TRBV6-5; CDR3 protein: CASSYTARMVEQFF; CDR3 DNA: TGTGCCAGCAGTTACACTGCCCGAATGGTTGAGCAGTTCTTC
J gene: TRBJ2-1; clone size: .; D gene: .; V gene: TRBV11-1; CDR3 protein: CASSLRGLSYNEQFF; CDR3 DNA: TGTGCCAGCAGCTTAAGGGGACTGTCCTACAATGAGCAGTTCTTC
J gene: TRBJ2-1; clone size: .; D gene: .; V gene: TRBV5-1; CDR3 protein: CASSSLSSYNEQFF; CDR3 DNA: TGCGCCAGCAGCTCTCTGAGCTCCTACAATGAGCAGTTCTTC
J gene: TRBJ2-7; clone size: once; D gene: .; V gene: TRBV30; CDR3 protein: CACKQVYEQYF; CDR3 DNA: TGTGCCTGCAAACAGGTCTACGAGCAGTACTTC
J gene: TRBJ2-7; clone size: .; D gene: TRBD1; V gene: TRBV6-6; CDR3 protein: CASTPRQGSSYEQYF; CDR3 DNA: TGTGCCAGCACTCCCAGACAGGGATCGTCCTACGAGCAGTACTTC
J gene: TRBJ2-1; clone size: .; D gene: TRBD2; V gene: TRBV2; CDR3 protein: CASTRSGRYNEQFF; CDR3 DNA: TGTGCCAGCACCCGTAGCGGGAGATACAATGAGCAGTTCTTC
J gene: TRBJ2-3; clone size: .; D gene: .; V gene: TRBV11-3; CDR3 protein: CASSLGGSPDTQYF; CDR3 DNA: TGTGCCAGCAGCTTAGGAGGGAGCCCAGATACGCAGTATTTT
J gene: TRBJ1-1; clone size: .; D gene: .; V gene: TRBV7-2; CDR3 protein: CASSRYRPDEAFF; CDR3 DNA: TGTGCCAGCAGTCGGTATCGTCCTGATGAAGCTTTCTTT
J gene: TRBJ2-7; clone size: .; D gene: .; V gene: TRBV4-2; CDR3 protein: CASSQDLNLNYEQYF; CDR3 DNA: TGTGCCAGCAGCCAAGATCTTAACCTAAACTACGAGCAGTACTTC
J gene: TRBJ2-7; clone size: .; D gene: .; V gene: TRBV5-4; CDR3 protein: CASSFRGSPSGEQYF; CDR3 DNA: TGTGCCAGCAGCTTCAGGGGCAGCCCTTCGGGGGAGCAGTACTTC
J gene: TRBJ1-1; clone size: .; D gene: .; V gene: TRBV6-5; CDR3 protein: CASSYSGRNEAFF; CDR3 DNA: TGTGCCAGCAGTTACTCCGGACGGAATGAAGCTTTCTTT
J gene: TRBJ1-5; clone size: once; D gene: TRBD1; V gene: TRBV18; CDR3 protein: CASSRTGVSNQPQHF; CDR3 DNA: TGTGCCAGCTCACGTACAGGGGTTAGCAATCAGCCCCAGCATTTT
J gene: TRBJ2-2; clone size: .; D gene: .; V gene: TRBV7-2; CDR3 protein: CASSLKLANTGELFF; CDR3 DNA: TGTGCCAGCAGCTTAAAACTAGCGAACACCGGGGAGCTGTTTTTT
J gene: TRBJ2-1; clone size: .; D gene: TRBD2; V gene: TRBV10-1; CDR3 protein: CASSESGAGAASYNEQFF; CDR3 DNA: TGCGCCAGCAGTGAGTCAGGAGCGGGGGCCGCCTCCTACAATGAGCAGTTCTTC
J gene: TRBJ1-1; clone size: .; D gene: .; V gene: TRBV6-2/TRBV6-3; CDR3 protein: CASSYWGRGNTEAFF; CDR3 DNA: TGTGCCAGCAGTTATTGGGGGAGGGGGAACACTGAAGCTTTCTTT
J gene: TRBJ2-3; clone size: .; D gene: .; V gene: TRBV12-3/TRBV12-4; CDR3 protein: CASRLTDTQYF; CDR3 DNA: TGTGCCAGCAGATTGACAGATACGCAGTATTTT
J gene: TRBJ2-2; clone size: .; D gene: .; V gene: TRBV5-1; CDR3 protein: CASSKDRPNTGELFF; CDR3 DNA: TGCGCCAGCAGCAAGGACCGGCCCAACACCGGGGAGCTGTTTTTT
J gene: TRBJ1-3; clone size: .; D gene: .; V gene: TRBV7-3; CDR3 protein: CASSSPGFYSGNTIYF; CDR3 DNA: TGTGCCAGCAGCTCCCCGGGGTTTTACTCTGGAAACACCATATATTTT
J gene: TRBJ2-1; clone size: .; D gene: TRBD1; V gene: TRBV5-1; CDR3 protein: CASSLSRSGQGARNEQFF; CDR3 DNA: TGCGCCAGCAGCTTGAGTCGGTCGGGACAGGGGGCGAGGAATGAGCAGTTCTTC
J gene: TRBJ2-5; clone size: .; D gene: .; V gene: TRBV6-2/TRBV6-3; CDR3 protein: CASSYSRTYQETQYF; CDR3 DNA: TGTGCCAGCAGTTACAGCCGGACTTACCAAGAGACCCAGTACTTC
J gene: TRBJ2-7; clone size: .; D gene: TRBD1; V gene: TRBV2; CDR3 protein: CASFTGAGPGEQYF; CDR3 DNA: TGTGCCAGCTTCACAGGGGCCGGGCCGGGCGAGCAGTACTTC
J gene: TRBJ2-5; clone size: .; D gene: .; V gene: TRBV7-2; CDR3 protein: CASSLVRAGIKETQYF; CDR3 DNA: TGTGCCAGCAGCTTAGTGCGGGCGGGAATAAAAGAGACCCAGTACTTC
J gene: TRBJ2-7; clone size: .; D gene: TRBD2; V gene: TRBV11-1; CDR3 protein: CASSPGTSGIYEQYF; CDR3 DNA: TGTGCCAGCAGCCCGGGGACTAGCGGGATTTACGAGCAGTACTTC
J gene: TRBJ1-2; clone size: .; D gene: .; V gene: TRBV18; CDR3 protein: CASSPLTEPPNYGYTF; CDR3 DNA: TGTGCCAGCTCACCTTTGACAGAGCCACCTAACTATGGCTACACCTTC
J gene: TRBJ2-2; clone size: .; D gene: TRBD2; V gene: TRBV19; CDR3 protein: CASSSLIAGETNTGELFF; CDR3 DNA: TGTGCCAGTAGTAGCCTCATAGCGGGGGAGACGAACACCGGGGAGCTGTTTTTT
J gene: TRBJ2-7; clone size: .; D gene: .; V gene: TRBV18; CDR3 protein: CASSPTNAHEQYF; CDR3 DNA: TGTGCCAGCTCCCCGACTAACGCCCACGAGCAGTACTTC
J gene: TRBJ1-1; clone size: .; D gene: TRBD1; V gene: TRBV27; CDR3 protein: CASRGRQGAATEAFF; CDR3 DNA: TGTGCCAGCAGGGGGAGACAGGGGGCCGCCACTGAAGCTTTCTTT
J gene: TRBJ2-1; clone size: .; D gene: TRBD2; V gene: TRBV6-5; CDR3 protein: CASSFGLAGAYNEQFF; CDR3 DNA: TGTGCCAGCAGTTTCGGACTAGCGGGGGCATACAATGAGCAGTTCTTC
J gene: TRBJ1-2; clone size: once; D gene: .; V gene: TRBV4-1; CDR3 protein: CASSLRVGTPLGYTF; CDR3 DNA: TGCGCCAGCAGCCTTAGGGTAGGCACCCCTCTTGGCTACACCTTC
J gene: TRBJ2-3; clone size: .; D gene: TRBD2; V gene: TRBV18; CDR3 protein: CASSPRLAGKADTQYF; CDR3 DNA: TGTGCCAGCTCACCACGGCTAGCGGGGAAAGCAGATACGCAGTATTTT
J gene: TRBJ1-5; clone size: .; D gene: TRBD1; V gene: TRBV6-2/TRBV6-3; CDR3 protein: CASSWTGRSNQPQHF; CDR3 DNA: TGTGCCAGCAGTTGGACAGGACGTAGCAATCAGCCCCAGCATTTT
J gene: TRBJ1-2; clone size: .; D gene: TRBD1; V gene: TRBV18; CDR3 protein: CASSLRGTNYGYTF; CDR3 DNA: TGTGCCAGCTCCCTCAGGGGGACTAACTATGGCTACACCTTC
J gene: TRBJ1-1; clone size: .; D gene: .; V gene: TRBV7-2; CDR3 protein: CASSLGRNTEAFF; CDR3 DNA: TGTGCCAGCAGCTTAGGACGGAACACTGAAGCTTTCTTT
J gene: TRBJ1-1; clone size: .; D gene: .; V gene: TRBV7-6; CDR3 protein: CASSLSGAPEAFF; CDR3 DNA: TGTGCCAGCAGCTTATCAGGTGCCCCTGAAGCTTTCTTT
J gene: TRBJ1-1; clone size: .; D gene: TRBD1; V gene: TRBV6-5; CDR3 protein: CASRHDRGTEAFF; CDR3 DNA: TGTGCCAGCAGACATGACAGGGGGACTGAAGCTTTCTTT
J gene: TRBJ2-5; clone size: once; D gene: .; V gene: TRBV6-5; CDR3 protein: CASRGWGETQYF; CDR3 DNA: TGTGCCAGCAGAGGGTGGGGCGAGACCCAGTACTTC
J gene: TRBJ1-2; clone size: once; D gene: TRBD1; V gene: TRBV4-1; CDR3 protein: CASSHSYPRTGDYGYTF; CDR3 DNA: TGCGCCAGCAGCCACTCCTATCCTAGGACAGGGGACTATGGCTACACCTTC
J gene: TRBJ1-4; clone size: .; D gene: .; V gene: TRBV7-9; CDR3 protein: CASSPGSGDLNEKLFF; CDR3 DNA: TGTGCCAGCAGCCCCGGCTCAGGGGACTTAAACGAAAAACTGTTTTTT
J gene: TRBJ1-2; clone size: once; D gene: TRBD1; V gene: TRBV19; CDR3 protein: CASSPGTGWGYGYTF; CDR3 DNA: TGTGCCAGTAGCCCTGGGACAGGGTGGGGCTATGGCTACACCTTC
J gene: TRBJ1-2; clone size: .; D gene: .; V gene: TRBV6-5; CDR3 protein: CASSYFGGDGYTF; CDR3 DNA: TGTGCCAGCAGTTACTTTGGAGGTGATGGCTACACCTTC
J gene: TRBJ2-3; clone size: .; D gene: TRBD1; V gene: TRBV29-1; CDR3 protein: CSVEWRGQGTDTQYF; CDR3 DNA: TGCAGCGTTGAATGGCGGGGACAGGGGACAGATACGCAGTATTTT
J gene: TRBJ2-7; clone size: .; D gene: TRBD1; V gene: TRBV18; CDR3 protein: CASSTNRGAGSYEQYF; CDR3 DNA: TGTGCCAGCTCAACTAACAGGGGGGCTGGCTCCTACGAGCAGTACTTC
J gene: TRBJ1-2; clone size: .; D gene: .; V gene: TRBV20-1; CDR3 protein: CSARHSYGYTF; CDR3 DNA: TGCAGTGCTAGACACAGCTATGGCTACACCTTC
J gene: TRBJ2-7; clone size: .; D gene: TRBD1; V gene: TRBV28; CDR3 protein: CASSEAGTGASYEQYF; CDR3 DNA: TGTGCCAGCAGTGAAGCCGGGACAGGGGCATCCTACGAGCAGTACTTC
J gene: TRBJ2-2; clone size: .; D gene: TRBD2; V gene: TRBV18; CDR3 protein: CASSPGLAVFTGELFF; CDR3 DNA: TGTGCCAGCTCACCGGGACTAGCGGTATTCACCGGGGAGCTGTTTTTT
J gene: TRBJ2-2; clone size: .; D gene: .; V gene: TRBV5-1; CDR3 protein: CASSLEGTRNTGELFF; CDR3 DNA: TGCGCCAGCAGCTTGGAGGGGACTCGCAACACCGGGGAGCTGTTTTTT
J gene: TRBJ2-7; clone size: .; D gene: TRBD1; V gene: TRBV2; CDR3 protein: CASSGTEWEQYF; CDR3 DNA: TGTGCCAGCAGCGGGACAGAGTGGGAGCAGTACTTC
J gene: TRBJ1-1; clone size: .; D gene: .; V gene: TRBV10-2; CDR3 protein: CASSLQGIEAFF; CDR3 DNA: TGCGCCAGCAGCTTACAGGGTATTGAAGCTTTCTTT
J gene: TRBJ2-1; clone size: .; D gene: .; V gene: TRBV1; CDR3 protein: CTSSQDVGLAGPKRDEQFF; CDR3 DNA: TGCACCAGCAGCCAAGATGTAGGACTAGCGGGCCCAAAGAGGGATGAGCAGTTCTTC
J gene: TRBJ2-6; clone size: .; D gene: TRBD1; V gene: TRBV5-4; CDR3 protein: CASNHKTGGVFGANVLTF; CDR3 DNA: TGTGCCAGCAACCACAAGACAGGGGGAGTCTTTGGGGCCAACGTCCTGACTTTC
J gene: TRBJ2-7; clone size: .; D gene: .; V gene: TRBV27; CDR3 protein: CASSLLSQINEQYF; CDR3 DNA: TGTGCCAGCAGTTTATTGTCACAGATTAACGAGCAGTACTTC
J gene: TRBJ1-2; clone size: .; D gene: TRBD1; V gene: TRBV6-5; CDR3 protein: CASSYEGGPNGYTF; CDR3 DNA: TGTGCCAGCAGTTATGAAGGGGGCCCAAATGGCTACACCTTC
J gene: TRBJ2-7; clone size: .; D gene: .; V gene: TRBV7-8; CDR3 protein: CASSSGGAGSTYEQYF; CDR3 DNA: TGTGCCAGCAGCTCGGGCGGGGCGGGGAGCACCTACGAGCAGTACTTC
J gene: TRBJ2-3; clone size: .; D gene: .; V gene: TRBV28; CDR3 protein: CASSFDRFTDTQYF; CDR3 DNA: TGTGCCAGCAGTTTTGACAGGTTCACAGATACGCAGTATTTT
J gene: TRBJ1-5; clone size: once; D gene: .; V gene: TRBV2; CDR3 protein: CASSDGQGNQPQHF; CDR3 DNA: TGTGCCAGCAGTGATGGCCAGGGCAATCAGCCCCAGCATTTT